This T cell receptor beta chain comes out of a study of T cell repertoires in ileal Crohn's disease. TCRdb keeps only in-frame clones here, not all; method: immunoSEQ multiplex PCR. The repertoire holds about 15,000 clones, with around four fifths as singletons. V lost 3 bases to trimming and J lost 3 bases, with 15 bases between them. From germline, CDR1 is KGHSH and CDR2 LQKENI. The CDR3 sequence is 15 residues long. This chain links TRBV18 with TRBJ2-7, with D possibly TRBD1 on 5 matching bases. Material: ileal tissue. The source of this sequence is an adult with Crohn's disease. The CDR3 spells CASSPDPGSYYEQYF. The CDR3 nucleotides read TGTGCCAGCTCACCTGACCCAGGGTCCTACTACGAGCAGTACTTC. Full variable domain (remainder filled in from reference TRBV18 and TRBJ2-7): NAGVMQNPRHLVRRRGQEARLRCSPMKGHSHVYWYRQLPEEGLKFMVYLQKENIIDESGMPKERFSAEFPKEGPSILRIQQVVRGDSAAYFCASSPDPGSYYEQYFGPGTRLTVT.